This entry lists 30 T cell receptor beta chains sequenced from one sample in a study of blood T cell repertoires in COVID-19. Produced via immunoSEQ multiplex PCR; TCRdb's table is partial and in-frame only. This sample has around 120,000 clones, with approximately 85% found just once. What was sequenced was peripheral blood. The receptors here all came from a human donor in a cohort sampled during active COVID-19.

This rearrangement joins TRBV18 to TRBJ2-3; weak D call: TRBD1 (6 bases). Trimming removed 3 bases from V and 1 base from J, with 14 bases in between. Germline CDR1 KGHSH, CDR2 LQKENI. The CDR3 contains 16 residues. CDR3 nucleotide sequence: TGTGCCAGCTCACCGTTCCGGGACACTCGCACAGATACGCAGTATTTT. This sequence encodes CASSPFRDTRTDTQYF.

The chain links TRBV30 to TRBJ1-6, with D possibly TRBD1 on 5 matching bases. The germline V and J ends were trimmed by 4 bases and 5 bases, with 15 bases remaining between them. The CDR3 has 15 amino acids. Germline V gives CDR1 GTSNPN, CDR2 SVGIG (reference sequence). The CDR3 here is CAWKRKQGNNSPLHF. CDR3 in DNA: TGTGCCTGGAAAAGGAAGCAGGGCAATAATTCACCCCTCCACTTT. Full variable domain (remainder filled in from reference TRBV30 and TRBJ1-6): SQTIHQWPATLVQPVGSPLSLECTVEGTSNPNLYWYRQAAGRGLQLLFYSVGIGQISSEVPQNLSASRPQDRQFILSSKKLLLSDSGFYLCAWKRKQGNNSPLHFGNGTRLTVT.

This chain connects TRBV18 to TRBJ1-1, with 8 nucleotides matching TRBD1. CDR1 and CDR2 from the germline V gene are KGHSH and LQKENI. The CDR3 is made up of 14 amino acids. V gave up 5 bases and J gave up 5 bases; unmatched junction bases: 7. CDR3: CASSTGQGGTEAFF. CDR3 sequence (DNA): TGTGCCAGCTCAACTGGACAGGGAGGTACTGAAGCTTTCTTT.

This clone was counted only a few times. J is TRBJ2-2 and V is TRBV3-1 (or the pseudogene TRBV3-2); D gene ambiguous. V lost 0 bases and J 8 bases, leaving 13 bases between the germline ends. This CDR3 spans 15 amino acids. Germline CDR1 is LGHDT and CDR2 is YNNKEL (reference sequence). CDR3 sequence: CASSQDRLQLGELFF. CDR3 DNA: TGTGCCAGCAGCCAAGATCGGCTACAACTAGGGGAGCTGTTTTTT.

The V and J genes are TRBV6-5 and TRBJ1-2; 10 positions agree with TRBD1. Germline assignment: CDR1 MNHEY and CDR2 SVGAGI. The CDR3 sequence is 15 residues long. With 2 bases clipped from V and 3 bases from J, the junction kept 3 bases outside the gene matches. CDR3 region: CASSYGGQGYYGYTF. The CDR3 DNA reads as TGTGCCAGCAGTTACGGGGGACAGGGGTACTATGGCTACACCTTC.

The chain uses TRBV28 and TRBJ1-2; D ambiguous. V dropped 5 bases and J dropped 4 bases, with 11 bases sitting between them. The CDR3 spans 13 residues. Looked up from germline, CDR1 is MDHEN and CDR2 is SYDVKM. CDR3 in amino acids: CASSPRHRYGYTF. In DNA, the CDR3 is TGTGCCAGCAGTCCCAGGCACCGCTATGGCTACACCTTC.

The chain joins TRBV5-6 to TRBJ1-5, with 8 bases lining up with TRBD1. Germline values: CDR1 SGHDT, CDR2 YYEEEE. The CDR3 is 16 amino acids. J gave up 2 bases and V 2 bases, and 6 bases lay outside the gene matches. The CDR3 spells CASSFQGASGNQPQHF. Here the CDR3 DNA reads TGTGCCAGCAGCTTTCAGGGGGCGAGTGGCAATCAGCCCCAGCATTTT.

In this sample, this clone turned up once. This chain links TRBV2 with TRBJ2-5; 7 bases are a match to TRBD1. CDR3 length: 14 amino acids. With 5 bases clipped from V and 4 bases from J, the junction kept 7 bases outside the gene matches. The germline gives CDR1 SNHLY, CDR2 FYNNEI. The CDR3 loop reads CASSLGGSLETQYF. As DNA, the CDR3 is TGTGCCAGCAGTTTAGGGGGCAGCTTAGAGACCCAGTACTTC.

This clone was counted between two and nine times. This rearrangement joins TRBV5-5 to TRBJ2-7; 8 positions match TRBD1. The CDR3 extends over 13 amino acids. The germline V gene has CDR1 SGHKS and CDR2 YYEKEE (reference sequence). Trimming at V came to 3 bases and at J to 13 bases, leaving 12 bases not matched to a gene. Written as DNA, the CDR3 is TGTGCCAGCAGCTCAGGGGGCAGCGCACCCGGTTACTTC. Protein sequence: CASSSGGSAPGYF.

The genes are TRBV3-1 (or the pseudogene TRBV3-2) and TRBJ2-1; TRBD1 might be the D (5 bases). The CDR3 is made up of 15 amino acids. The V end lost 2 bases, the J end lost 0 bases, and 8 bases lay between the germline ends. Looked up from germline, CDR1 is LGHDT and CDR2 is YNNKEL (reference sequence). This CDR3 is CASSQQGSSYNEQFF. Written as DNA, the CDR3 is TGTGCCAGCAGCCAACAGGGAAGCTCCTACAATGAGCAGTTCTTC.

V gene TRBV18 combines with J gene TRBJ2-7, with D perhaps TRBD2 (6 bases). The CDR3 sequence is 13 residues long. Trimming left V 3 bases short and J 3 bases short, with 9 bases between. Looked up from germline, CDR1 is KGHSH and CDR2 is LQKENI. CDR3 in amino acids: CASSPRGNYEQYF. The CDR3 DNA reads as TGTGCCAGCTCACCTCGCGGGAACTACGAGCAGTACTTC.

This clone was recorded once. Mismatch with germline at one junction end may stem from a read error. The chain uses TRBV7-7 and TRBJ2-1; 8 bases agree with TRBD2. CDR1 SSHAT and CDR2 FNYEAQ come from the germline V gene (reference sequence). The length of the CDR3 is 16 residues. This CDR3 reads CASSRTPGLGYNEQFF. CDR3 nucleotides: TGTGCTAGCAGCCGGACCCCGGGACTAGGTTACAATGAGCAGTTCTTC.

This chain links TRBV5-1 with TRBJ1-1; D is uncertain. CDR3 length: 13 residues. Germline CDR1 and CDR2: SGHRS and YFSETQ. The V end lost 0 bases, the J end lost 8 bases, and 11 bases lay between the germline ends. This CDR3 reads CASSLGSDLEAFF. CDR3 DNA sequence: TGCGCCAGCAGCTTGGGTAGCGATCTAGAAGCTTTCTTT.

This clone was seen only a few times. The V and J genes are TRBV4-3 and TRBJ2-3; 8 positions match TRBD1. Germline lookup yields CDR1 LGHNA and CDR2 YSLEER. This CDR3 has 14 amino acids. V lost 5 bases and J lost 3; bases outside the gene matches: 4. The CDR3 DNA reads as TGCGCCAGCAGCGCCCGACAGGGGACAGATACGCAGTATTTT. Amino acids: CASSARQGTDTQYF.

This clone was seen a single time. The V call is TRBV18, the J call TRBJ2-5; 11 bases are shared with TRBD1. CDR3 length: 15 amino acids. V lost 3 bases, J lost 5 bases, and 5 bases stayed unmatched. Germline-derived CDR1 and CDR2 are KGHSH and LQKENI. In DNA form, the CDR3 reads TGTGCCAGCTCACCGCCGGGACAGGGGGGCGAGACCCAGTACTTC. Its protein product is CASSPPGQGGETQYF.

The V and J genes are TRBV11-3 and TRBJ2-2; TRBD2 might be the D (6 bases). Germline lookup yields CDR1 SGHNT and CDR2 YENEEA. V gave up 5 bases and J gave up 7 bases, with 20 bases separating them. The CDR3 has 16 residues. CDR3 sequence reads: CASSRGAGNVNGELFF. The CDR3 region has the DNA TGTGCCAGCAGCCGCGGGGCGGGGAATGTTAACGGGGAGCTGTTTTTT.

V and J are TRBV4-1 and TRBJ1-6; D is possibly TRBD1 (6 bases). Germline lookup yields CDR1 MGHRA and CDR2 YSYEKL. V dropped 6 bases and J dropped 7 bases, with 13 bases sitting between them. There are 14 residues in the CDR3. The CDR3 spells CASRQGRGNSPLHF. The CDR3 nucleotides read TGCGCCAGCAGACAGGGCCGAGGAAATTCACCCCTCCACTTT.

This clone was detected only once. CDR3 in amino acids: CASTGYWDREQETQYF. CDR3 DNA sequence: TGTGCCAGCACCGGGTATTGGGACAGGGAACAAGAGACCCAGTACTTC. The chain combines TRBV28 with TRBJ2-5; 9 nucleotides align to TRBD1. CDR1 MDHEN and CDR2 SYDVKM come from the germline V gene. With V trimmed by 7 bases and J by 2 bases, 11 bases remained unmatched. The CDR3 sequence is 16 residues long.

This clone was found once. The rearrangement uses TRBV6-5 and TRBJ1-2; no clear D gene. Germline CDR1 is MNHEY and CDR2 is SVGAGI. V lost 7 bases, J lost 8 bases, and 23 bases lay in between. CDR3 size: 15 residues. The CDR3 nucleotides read TGTGCCAGCACCGAAGAAGGAGGAGGAGGACTAGGCTACACCTTC. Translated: CASTEEGGGGLGYTF.

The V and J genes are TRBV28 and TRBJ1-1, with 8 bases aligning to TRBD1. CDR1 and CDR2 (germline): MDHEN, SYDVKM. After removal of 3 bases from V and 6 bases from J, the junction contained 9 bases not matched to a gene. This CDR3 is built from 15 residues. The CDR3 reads CASSFPGGSSPEAFF. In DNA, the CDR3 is TGTGCCAGCAGTTTCCCAGGGGGCAGTAGCCCTGAAGCTTTCTTT.

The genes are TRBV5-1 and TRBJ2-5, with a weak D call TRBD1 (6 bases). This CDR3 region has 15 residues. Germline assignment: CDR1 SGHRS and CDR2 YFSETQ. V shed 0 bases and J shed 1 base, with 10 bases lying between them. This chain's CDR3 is CASSLAGTLQETQYF. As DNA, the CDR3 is TGCGCCAGCAGCTTGGCTGGGACACTCCAAGAGACCCAGTACTTC. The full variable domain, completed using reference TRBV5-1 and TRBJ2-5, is KAGVTQTPRYLIKTRGQQVTLSCSPISGHRSVSWYQQTPGQGLQFLFEYFSETQRNKGNFPGRFSGRQFSNSRSEMNVSTLELGDSALYLCASSLAGTLQETQYFGPGTRLLVL.

The DNA for the CDR3 is TGCGCCAGCAGCCGGTCTTCGGGACAGGGCGCCTACGAGCAGTACTTC. Translation: CASSRSSGQGAYEQYF. The chain recombines TRBV4-3 with TRBJ2-7; 9 nucleotides align to TRBD1. This CDR3 region has 16 residues. Germline CDR1 is LGHNA and CDR2 is YSLEER. Germline trimming cut 4 bases from V and 2 bases from J; bases unmatched to any gene: 9.

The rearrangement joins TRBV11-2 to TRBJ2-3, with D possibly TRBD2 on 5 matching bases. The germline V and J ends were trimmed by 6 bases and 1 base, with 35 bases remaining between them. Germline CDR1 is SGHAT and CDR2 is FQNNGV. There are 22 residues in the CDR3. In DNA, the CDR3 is TGTGCCAGCAGTCAACAAAGATCACGGGTAGGGTCGGGGTATGCGGGCACAGATACGCAGTATTTT. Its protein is CASSQQRSRVGSGYAGTDTQYF. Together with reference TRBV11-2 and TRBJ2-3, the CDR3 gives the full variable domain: EAGVAQSPRYKIIEKRQSVAFWCNPISGHATLYWYQQILGQGPKLLIQFQNNGVVDDSQLPKDRFSAERLKGVDSTLKIQPAKLEDSAVYLCASSQQRSRVGSGYAGTDTQYFGPGTRLTVL.

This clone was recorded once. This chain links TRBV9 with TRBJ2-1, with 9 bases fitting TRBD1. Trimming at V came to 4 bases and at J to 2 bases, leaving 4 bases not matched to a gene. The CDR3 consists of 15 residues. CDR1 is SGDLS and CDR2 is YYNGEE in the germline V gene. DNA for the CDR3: TGTGCCAGCAGCCCGGGACAGGGAGCCTACAATGAGCAGTTCTTC. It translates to CASSPGQGAYNEQFF. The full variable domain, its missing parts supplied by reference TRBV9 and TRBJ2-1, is DSGVTQTPKHLITATGQRVTLRCSPRSGDLSVYWYQQSLDQGLQFLIQYYNGEERAKGNILERFSAQQFPDLHSELNLSSLELGDSALYFCASSPGQGAYNEQFFGPGTRLTVL.

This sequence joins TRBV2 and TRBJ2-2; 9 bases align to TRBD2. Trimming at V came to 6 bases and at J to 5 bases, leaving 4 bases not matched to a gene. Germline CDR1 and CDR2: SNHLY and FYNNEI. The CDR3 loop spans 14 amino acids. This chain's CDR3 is CASRASGVTGELFF. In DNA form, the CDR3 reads TGTGCCAGCAGGGCTAGCGGGGTTACCGGGGAGCTGTTTTTT.

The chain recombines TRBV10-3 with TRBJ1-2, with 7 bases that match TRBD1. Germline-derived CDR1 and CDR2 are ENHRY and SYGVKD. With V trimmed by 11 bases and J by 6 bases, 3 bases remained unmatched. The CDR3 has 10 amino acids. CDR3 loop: CASRGNGYTF. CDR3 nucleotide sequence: TGTGCCTCCAGGGGGAATGGCTACACCTTC.

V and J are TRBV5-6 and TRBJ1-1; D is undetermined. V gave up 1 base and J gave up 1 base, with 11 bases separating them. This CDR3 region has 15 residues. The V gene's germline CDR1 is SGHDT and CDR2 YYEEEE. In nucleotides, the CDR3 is TGTGCCAGCAGCTTGTACAGTAGGCCGAACACTGAAGCTTTCTTT. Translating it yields CASSLYSRPNTEAFF.

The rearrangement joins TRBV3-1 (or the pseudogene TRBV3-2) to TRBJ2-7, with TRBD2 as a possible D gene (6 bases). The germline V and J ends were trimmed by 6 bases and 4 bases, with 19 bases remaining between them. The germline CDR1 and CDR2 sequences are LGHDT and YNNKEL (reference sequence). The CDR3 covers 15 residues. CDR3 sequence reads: CASRPIDGSFYEQYF. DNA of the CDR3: TGTGCCAGCAGGCCGATCGACGGGAGTTTTTACGAGCAGTACTTC.

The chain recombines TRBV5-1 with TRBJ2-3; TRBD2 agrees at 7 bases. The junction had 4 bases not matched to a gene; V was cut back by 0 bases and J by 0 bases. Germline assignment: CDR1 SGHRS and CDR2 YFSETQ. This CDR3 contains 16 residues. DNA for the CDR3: TGCGCCAGCAGCTTGGGGCTAGCGGTTAGCACAGATACGCAGTATTTT. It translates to CASSLGLAVSTDTQYF.

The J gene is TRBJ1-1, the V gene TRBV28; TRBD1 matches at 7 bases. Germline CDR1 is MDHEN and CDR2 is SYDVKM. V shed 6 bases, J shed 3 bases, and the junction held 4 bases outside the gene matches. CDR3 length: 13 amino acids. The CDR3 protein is CASRQGWDTEAFF. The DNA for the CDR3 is TGTGCCAGCAGACAGGGGTGGGACACTGAAGCTTTCTTT.